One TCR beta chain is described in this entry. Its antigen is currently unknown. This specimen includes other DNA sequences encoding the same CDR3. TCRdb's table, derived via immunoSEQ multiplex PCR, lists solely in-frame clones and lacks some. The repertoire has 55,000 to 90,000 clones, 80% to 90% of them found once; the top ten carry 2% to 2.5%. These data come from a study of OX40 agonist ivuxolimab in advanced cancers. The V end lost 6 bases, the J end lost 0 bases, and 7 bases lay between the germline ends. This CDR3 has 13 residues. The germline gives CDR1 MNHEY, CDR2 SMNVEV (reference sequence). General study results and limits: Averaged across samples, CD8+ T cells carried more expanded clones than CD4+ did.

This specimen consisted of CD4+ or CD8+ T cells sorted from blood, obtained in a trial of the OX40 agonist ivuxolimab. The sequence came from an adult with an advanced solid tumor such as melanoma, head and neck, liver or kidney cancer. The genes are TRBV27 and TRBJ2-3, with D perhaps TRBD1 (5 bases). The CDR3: CASRGLSTDTQYF. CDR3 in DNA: TGTGCCAGCAGGGGGCTTAGCACAGATACGCAGTATTTT.